This note documents a single T cell receptor beta chain sequence. Its antigen is as yet unknown. This sample is drawn from a study of shared clonotypes between healthy human individuals. Study summary: Samples came from two female and a few male donors aged 18 to 49.

Germline V gene lookup returns CDR1 SGHTA and CDR2 FQGNSA. V gave up 3 bases and J gave up 8 bases, with 7 bases separating them. The CDR3 consists of 12 residues. Study-wide results and caveats: Clonotypes that were shared across a few donors made up roughly 5% of naive CD4 clonotypes.

Data came from immunoSEQ multiplex PCR; TCRdb stores just in-frame clones and leaves some out. The sample contains about 380,000 clones, approximately 97% of which appear only once. V gene TRBV7-2 combines with J gene TRBJ2-2, with unresolved D. What was sequenced was memory CD8+ T cells sorted from blood. Subset in this sample: CD45RO+ cells pooled with CCR7-negative TemRA cells. The sequence came from a man in his thirties or forties in good health. The CDR3 DNA reads TGTGCCAGCAGCTTCCGGGCTGGGGAGCTGTTTTTT. Residues: CASSFRAGELFF.